The next 6 T cell receptor beta chains were all read from a single sample in a study of T-cell memory formation after mild COVID-19. TCRdb used MiXCR to reprocess the 5' RACE reads, holding one entry per CDR3 protein. This table holds a few hundred thousand distinct CDR3 sequences, roughly 21% found once. Sequences were obtained from PBMCs or a T cell subset sorted from them (not recorded which). These TCRs come from an adult woman who had mild COVID-19 (a few samples of this study predate the infection). Cell type and time point are not known.

V is TRBV7-6 and J is TRBJ2-7; D is unclear. The germline V and J ends were trimmed by 0 bases and 1 base, with 7 bases remaining between them. In germline, CDR1 is SGHVS, CDR2 FNYEAQ. This CDR3 has 14 residues. CDR3 nucleotides: TGTGCCAGCAGCTTAGCACGGGCTTCCTACGAGCAGTACTTC. It translates to CASSLARASYEQYF. Together with reference TRBV7-6 and TRBJ2-7, the CDR3 gives the full variable domain: GAGVSQSPRYKVTKRGQDVALRCDPISGHVSLYWYRQALGQGPEFLTYFNYEAQQDKSGLPNDRFSAERPEGSISTLTIQRTEQRDSAMYRCASSLARASYEQYFGPGTRLTVT.

A few counts support this clonotype. The chain carries TRBV6-5 and TRBJ1-6; D gene unclear. Germline-derived CDR1 and CDR2 are MNHEY and SVGAGI. The CDR3 extends over 16 amino acids. V lost 0 bases and J lost 7, with 13 bases in between. The CDR3 DNA reads as TGTGCCAGCAGTTACTCAGGTCTTTATGGCAATTCACCCCTCCACTTT. Amino acids: CASSYSGLYGNSPLHF.

The rearrangement uses TRBV2 and TRBJ2-5; TRBD1 matches 7 bases. This CDR3 contains 16 residues. CDR1 is SNHLY and CDR2 is FYNNEI in the germline V gene. V dropped 5 bases and J dropped 4; count of bases not matched to a gene: 13. The CDR3 protein is CASSLRAGGRGETQYF. The DNA for the CDR3 is TGTGCCAGCAGTCTCCGGGCAGGGGGAAGGGGAGAGACCCAGTACTTC.

V and J are TRBV27 and TRBJ2-1; D remains unclear. CDR3 length: 13 residues. V lost 3 bases and J 7 bases, leaving 10 bases between the germline ends. Germline V lookup: CDR1 MNHEY, CDR2 SMNVEV (reference sequence). CDR3 amino acids: CASSFFGQNEQFF. Here the CDR3 DNA reads TGTGCCAGCAGTTTTTTCGGGCAGAATGAGCAGTTCTTC.

This chain connects TRBV27 to TRBJ1-4, with 7 nucleotides matching TRBD1. Trimming took 5 bases from V and 5 from J; bases not matched to a gene: 14. The CDR3 loop spans 17 amino acids. The germline V gene has CDR1 MNHEY and CDR2 SMNVEV (reference sequence). The CDR3 spells CASSTPGGQLLNEKLFF. CDR3 bases: TGTGCCAGCAGTACCCCCGGGGGACAGCTTCTAAATGAAAAACTGTTTTTT.

This clonotype was detected a few times. This chain uses TRBV27 with TRBJ2-3; perhaps TRBD2 as D (7 bases). The CDR3 runs to 15 residues. Germline values: CDR1 MNHEY, CDR2 SMNVEV (reference sequence). The V end lost 5 bases, the J end lost 7 bases, and 19 bases lay between the germline ends. The CDR3 sequence: CASSGYREGGNTQYF. As DNA, the CDR3 is TGTGCCAGCAGTGGCTACAGGGAGGGCGGGAATACGCAGTATTTT.